The 20 T cell receptor beta chains in this list originate from one sample, sequenced in a study of blood T cell repertoires in COVID-19. The table came from immunoSEQ multiplex PCR; TCRdb's copy has only in-frame clones and leaves some out. The sample yields 300,000 to 400,000 clones, about 90% seen once. The source material was PBMCs or T cells enriched from blood (not recorded which). These TCRs come from a man aged 25 to 45 who had recovered from COVID-19.

This rearrangement joins TRBV6-5 to TRBJ2-1; TRBD1 aligns across 10 bases. The CDR3 has 16 amino acids. Germline CDR1 MNHEY, CDR2 SVGAGI. V lost 1 base, J lost 5 bases, and 5 bases stayed unmatched. The CDR3 region is CASSYWSGTGDNEQFF. The CDR3 DNA reads TGTGCCAGCAGTTACTGGTCTGGGACAGGGGACAATGAGCAGTTCTTC.

The chain is built from TRBV4-2 and TRBJ1-1; 7 positions agree with TRBD1. With V trimmed by 3 bases and J by 10 bases, 14 bases remained unmatched. Germline V lookup: CDR1 LGHNA, CDR2 YNFKEQ. The CDR3 length is 15 residues. In nucleotides, the CDR3 is TGTGCCAGCAGCCATTCCCGGACAGGCGGGGGGAGAGCTTTCTTT. Its protein is CASSHSRTGGGRAFF.

V and J are TRBV7-2 and TRBJ2-1; TRBD1 matches at 7 bases. The length of the CDR3 is 14 residues. Germline loops: CDR1 SGHTA, CDR2 FQGNSA. V was clipped by 5 bases and J by 2 bases; unmatched bases: 3. The CDR3: CASSNDRAYNEQFF. For the CDR3, the DNA is TGTGCCAGCAGCAACGACAGGGCCTACAATGAGCAGTTCTTC.

The rearrangement joins TRBV2 to TRBJ2-5; 10 nucleotides match TRBD2. The CDR3 loop spans 15 amino acids. Germline V gives CDR1 SNHLY, CDR2 FYNNEI. V trimming: 6 bases; J trimming: 5 bases; junction bases outside the gene matches: 9. The CDR3 DNA follows: TGTGCCAGCAGGATTAGCGGGGGGCCTGCGGAGACCCAGTACTTC. This gives the protein CASRISGGPAETQYF.

Comments on this clone: This same CDR3 is encoded by further DNA sequences in the sample. This chain connects TRBV6-5 to TRBJ1-5; 9 nucleotides agree with TRBD1. V lost 4 bases to trimming and J lost 0 bases; unmatched junction nucleotides: 1. Per the germline V gene, CDR1 is MNHEY and CDR2 is SVGAGI. This CDR3 has 15 residues. CDR3 DNA sequence: TGTGCCAGCAGTTGGACAGGGGATAGCAATCAGCCCCAGCATTTT. Its protein product is CASSWTGDSNQPQHF.

The chain employs TRBV27 and TRBJ2-7, with 7 bases identical to TRBD1. Trimming took 5 bases from V and 2 from J; bases not matched to a gene: 18. This CDR3 has 18 amino acids. In germline, CDR1 is MNHEY, CDR2 SMNVEV (reference sequence). CDR3: CASSTAGTASSLPYEQYF. DNA of the CDR3: TGTGCCAGCAGTACAGCCGGGACAGCTAGTTCCCTCCCCTACGAGCAGTACTTC.

The chain employs TRBV6-5 and TRBJ2-1; D gene uncertain. This CDR3 spans 12 amino acids. CDR1 and CDR2 from the germline V gene are MNHEY and SVGAGI. With 6 bases removed from V and 6 bases from J, the gap between germline ends came to 9 bases. CDR3 protein: CASRVQLNEQFF. The DNA of the CDR3 is TGTGCCAGCAGAGTCCAACTCAATGAGCAGTTCTTC.

Remarks on this clone: Other DNA sequences in the sample encode the same CDR3. CDR3 coding DNA: TGTGCCAGCAGCCCACTCTACGAGCAGTACTTC. It yields the protein CASSPLYEQYF. The gene calls are TRBV7-8 and TRBJ2-7; D is unresolved. The germline V gene encodes CDR1 SGHVS and CDR2 FQNEAQ. Deletions cut 5 bases from V and 3 bases from J, with 5 bases between. This CDR3 is built from 11 residues.

This clone appeared a single time. The chain uses TRBV5-1 and TRBJ1-1; 9 nucleotides agree with TRBD1. Germline V CDR1 and CDR2: SGHRS, YFSETQ. The CDR3 totals 16 residues. The V and J ends lost 4 bases and 0 bases, in that order; junction bases with no gene match: 7. CDR3 residues: CASSPGQGRLNTEAFF. CDR3 coding DNA: TGCGCCAGCAGCCCGGGACAGGGTAGGCTGAACACTGAAGCTTTCTTT.

The V gene is TRBV5-4, the J gene TRBJ1-4, with TRBD1 as a possible D gene (5 bases). The CDR3 loop spans 12 amino acids. Germline lookup yields CDR1 SGHNT and CDR2 YYREEE (reference sequence). The V end lost 4 bases, the J end lost 12 bases, and 13 bases lay between the germline ends. CDR3 sequence (DNA): TGTGCCAGCAGCGTAAACCAGGGTGAACTGTTTTTT. Encoded protein: CASSVNQGELFF.

The chain links TRBV27 to TRBJ2-1; a possible D gene is TRBD2 (5 bases). V was cut by 1 base and J by 5 bases, with 12 bases left in between. The CDR3 has 15 residues. Germline lookup yields CDR1 MNHEY and CDR2 SMNVEV (reference sequence). The CDR3 loop is CASSLYDSGNNEQFF. The CDR3 DNA sequence: TGTGCCAGCAGTTTATATGATTCCGGGAACAATGAGCAGTTCTTC.

Only a few counts were recorded for this clone. The chain combines TRBV7-9 with TRBJ2-7; TRBD1 might be the D (7 bases). Germline CDR1 and CDR2: SEHNR and FQNEAQ (reference sequence). The V end lost 5 bases, the J end lost 5 bases, and 19 bases lay between the germline ends. This CDR3 has 15 amino acids. CDR3 region: CASSIPQGEDDEQYF. The CDR3 region has the DNA TGTGCCAGCAGCATACCCCAGGGGGAGGATGACGAGCAGTACTTC.

The gene calls are TRBV5-4 and TRBJ2-2, with D possibly matching TRBD2 (5 bases). In germline, CDR1 is SGHNT, CDR2 YYREEE (reference sequence). This CDR3 has 15 residues. V lost 0 bases, J lost 1 base, and 7 bases lay in between. The CDR3 nucleotides read TGTGCCAGCAGCTTGGTTGGGAGGAACACCGGGGAGCTGTTTTTT. Protein sequence: CASSLVGRNTGELFF.

The J gene is TRBJ1-5, the V gene TRBV6-2 or TRBV6-3, with 7 bases identical to TRBD1. The CDR3 is 16 residues long. Germline CDR1 MNHEY, CDR2 SVGEGT. The V segment lost 3 bases and the J segment 4 bases; nucleotides outside the gene matches: 9. CDR3: CASSYRNRGRNQPQHF. DNA for the CDR3: TGTGCCAGCAGTTATCGCAACAGGGGCCGGAATCAGCCCCAGCATTTT.

V gene TRBV5-1 combines with J gene TRBJ2-2; the match to TRBD2 covers 7 bases. The CDR3 runs 15 residues. Per germline, CDR1 SGHRS and CDR2 YFSETQ. The J segment lost 4 bases and the V segment lost 4 bases, leaving 7 bases of the junction unmatched. CDR3 residues: CASSPGLETTGELFF. Written as DNA, the CDR3 is TGCGCCAGCAGCCCTGGACTAGAAACCACCGGGGAGCTGTTTTTT.

This clone has more than one count but fewer than ten. In DNA form, the CDR3 reads TGTGCCAGCAGTCTGGACAGGGTATATGAGCAGTACTTC. Translated: CASSLDRVYEQYF. This chain links TRBV6-5 with TRBJ2-7; the match to TRBD1 covers 8 bases. The V gene's germline CDR1 is MNHEY and CDR2 SVGAGI. After removal of 5 bases from V and 7 bases from J, the junction contained 7 bases not matched to a gene. The CDR3 runs 13 residues.

J is TRBJ2-1 and V is TRBV7-3; no firm D call. CDR3 length equals 13 residues. V was shortened by 2 bases and J by 6 bases, with 8 bases between the two germline ends. Germline V gives CDR1 SGHTA, CDR2 FQGTGA. CDR3 coding DNA: TGTGCCAGCAGCTTACGACTGGGCAATGAGCAGTTCTTC. It encodes CASSLRLGNEQFF.

The rearrangement uses TRBV5-4 and TRBJ2-1; D may be TRBD2 (5 bases). CDR1 and CDR2 (germline): SGHNT, YYREEE (reference sequence). The CDR3 contains 13 residues. Trimming pared 4 bases from V and 5 bases from J, leaving 10 bases between. CDR3 DNA: TGTGCCAGCAGCACCGGGATCAACAATGAGCAGTTCTTC. Translation: CASSTGINNEQFF.

The chain's CDR3 is CASSPRTSRAYNEQFF. As DNA, the CDR3 is TGTGCCAGCAGCCCTCGGACTAGCCGGGCCTACAATGAGCAGTTCTTC. The chain employs TRBV11-2 and TRBJ2-1, with TRBD2 matching over 8 bases. Germline V gene sequence: CDR1 SGHAT, CDR2 FQNNGV. This CDR3 comprises 16 residues. Trimming cost V 5 bases and J 2 bases; bases outside gene matches: 8.

In this sample, this clone turned up once. V is TRBV27 and J is TRBJ1-4; 7 positions agree with TRBD1. Germline V gene lookup returns CDR1 MNHEY and CDR2 SMNVEV (reference sequence). The V and J ends lost 6 bases and 7 bases, in that order; junction bases with no gene match: 11. The CDR3 has 15 amino acids. This CDR3 reads CASRPRDSLGEKLFF. The CDR3, as DNA: TGTGCCAGCAGGCCCCGGGACAGCTTAGGTGAAAAACTGTTTTTT.